Listed below are T cell receptor beta chains from one sample, sequenced in a study of cytomegalovirus exposure and HLA in healthy donors. TCRdb keeps only in-frame clones here, not all; method: immunoSEQ multiplex PCR. Of 140,000 or so clones listed, roughly three fifths are singletons. Sequenced input: PBMCs. Every receptor here comes from a male donor in good health and CMV-seronegative. Each CDR3 is given with its conserved first and last residue. A D gene is named only where the DNA matches it firmly. Clone size, where shown, is once, few, many, or a class for clones that have expanded.

j_call d_call clone_size v_call cdr3_aa cdr3_nt
TRBJ1-2 TRBD1 . TRBV5-1 CASSQTGAAGNGYTF TGCGCCAGCAGCCAGACAGGGGCGGCTGGTAATGGCTACACCTTC
TRBJ2-7 TRBD1 . TRBV10-3 CAISRGQSDEQYF TGTGCCATCAGTAGGGGACAGAGCGACGAGCAGTACTTC
TRBJ2-5 TRBD2 . TRBV5-1 CASSSGGGGRETQYF TGCGCCAGCAGCAGCGGGGGCGGAGGGCGGGAGACCCAGTACTTC
TRBJ1-2 . . TRBV5-4 CASSLAGGSGYTF TGTGCCAGCAGCTTGGCGGGGGGCAGTGGCTACACCTTC
TRBJ2-5 . few TRBV6-6 CASSLGGPIETQYF TGTGCCAGCAGTTTGGGGGGACCAATAGAGACCCAGTACTTC
TRBJ1-3 . . TRBV9 CASSPSFGRESGNTIYF TGTGCCAGCAGCCCCTCTTTCGGCAGGGAATCCGGAAACACCATATATTTT
TRBJ2-2 . few TRBV28 CASSRGPTGELFF TGTGCCAGCAGCAGGGGCCCCACCGGGGAGCTGTTTTTT
TRBJ1-6 TRBD1 few TRBV5-1 CASRTGTGNSPLHF TGCGCCAGCAGGACCGGGACAGGGAATTCACCCCTCCACTTT
TRBJ1-2 . . TRBV5-4 CASSPGRGLDGYTF TGTGCCAGCAGCCCCGGCCGGGGGTTGGATGGCTACACCTTC
TRBJ2-7 . . TRBV2 CASGYAVHEQYF TGTGCCAGCGGTTACGCGGTCCACGAGCAGTACTTC
TRBJ1-2 TRBD1 . TRBV29-1 CSDWTGKWNYGYTF TGCAGCGACTGGACAGGGAAATGGAACTATGGCTACACCTTC
TRBJ2-3 TRBD2 . TRBV12-5 CASGFIPSGGSTDTQYF TGTGCTAGTGGTTTCATCCCCAGCGGGGGTAGCACAGATACGCAGTATTTT
TRBJ1-5 TRBD1 . TRBV5-6 CASSAGTGYGNQPQHF TGTGCCAGCAGCGCCGGGACAGGGTATGGCAATCAGCCCCAGCATTTT
TRBJ1-2 . once TRBV4-1 CASSQGHRENNGYTF TGCGCCAGCAGCCAGGGACATAGGGAAAATAATGGCTACACCTTC
TRBJ1-2 . . TRBV5-6 CASSLGTASYGYTF TGTGCCAGCAGCTTGGGGACAGCCTCTTATGGCTACACCTTC
TRBJ2-3 TRBD1 . TRBV5-6 CASSWGQGTDTQYF TGTGCCAGCAGCTGGGGACAGGGCACAGATACGCAGTATTTT
TRBJ1-1 . . TRBV5-8 CASSLNGVDRSLMNTEAFF TGTGCCAGCAGCTTGAACGGGGTTGACAGGAGCCTCATGAACACTGAAGCTTTCTTT
TRBJ1-2 TRBD1 . TRBV9 CASSFTGTGGRGYTF TGTGCCAGCAGCTTTACCGGGACAGGGGGTAGAGGCTACACCTTC
TRBJ2-3 . . TRBV30 CAWSPGSTDTQYF TGTGCCTGGAGTCCCGGGAGCACAGATACGCAGTATTTT
TRBJ2-2 TRBD2 . TRBV7-2 CASPIWRGGNTGELFF TGTGCCAGTCCGATTTGGCGGGGGGGAAACACCGGGGAGCTGTTTTTT
TRBJ2-5 . . TRBV9 CASTKRPGQETQYF TGTGCCAGCACCAAACGGCCAGGACAAGAGACCCAGTACTTC
TRBJ2-1 . . TRBV11-2 CASSRAGLSSYNEQFF TGTGCCAGCAGCCGAGCGGGCCTGAGCTCCTACAATGAGCAGTTCTTC
TRBJ2-3 TRBD2 few TRBV7-3 CASSLFPAGLTDTQYF TGTGCCAGCAGCTTATTTCCAGCGGGGCTCACAGATACGCAGTATTTT
TRBJ2-5 . . TRBV9 CASSVDVAQETQYF TGTGCCAGCAGCGTAGATGTGGCCCAAGAGACCCAGTACTTC
TRBJ1-4 TRBD1 . TRBV27 CASSSLGTGGYEKLFF TGTGCCAGCAGTAGCCTAGGGACAGGGGGCTATGAAAAACTGTTTTTT
TRBJ1-6 . . TRBV6-5 CASSTPGDNNSPLHF TGTGCCAGCAGTACCCCCGGGGACAATAATTCACCCCTCCACTTT
TRBJ2-7 . . TRBV11-2 CASSSHRGGSPYEQYF TGTGCCAGCAGCTCCCACAGGGGAGGTAGTCCCTACGAGCAGTACTTC
TRBJ2-7 . once TRBV4-2 CASSQEIGQGSYEQYF TGTGCCAGCAGCCAAGAGATTGGGCAGGGGTCCTACGAGCAGTACTTC
TRBJ2-2 TRBD2 once TRBV5-1 CASHPGGLSGELFF TGCGCCAGCCATCCGGGGGGTCTAAGCGGGGAGCTGTTTTTT
TRBJ2-4 TRBD2 . TRBV7-3 CASSTTVRGDSKNIQYF TGTGCCAGCAGCACCACAGTCCGGGGGGACTCCAAAAACATTCAGTACTTC
TRBJ2-1 . once TRBV2 CASSSWTVYNEQFF TGTGCCAGCAGTTCCTGGACAGTATACAATGAGCAGTTCTTC
TRBJ1-4 . few TRBV2 CATAEVSGEKLFF TGTGCCACCGCTGAGGTCAGTGGTGAAAAACTGTTTTTT
TRBJ2-3 . . TRBV5-4 CASSPPRGDTQYF TGTGCCAGCAGCCCCCCCCGCGGGGATACGCAGTATTTT
TRBJ2-1 . once TRBV7-2 CASSLTGYRTAYNEQFF TGTGCCAGCAGCTTAACGGGATATAGGACAGCATACAATGAGCAGTTCTTC
TRBJ1-4 TRBD1 . TRBV27 CASSSNRGWVEKLFF TGTGCCAGCAGTTCAAACAGGGGGTGGGTTGAAAAACTGTTTTTT
TRBJ2-5 . . TRBV27 CASRPGAGETQYF TGTGCCAGCAGGCCAGGGGCCGGGGAGACCCAGTACTTC
TRBJ1-3 . medium-sized TRBV23-1 CASSRQVPCGNTIYF TGCGCCAGCAGTCGACAGGTCCCCTGTGGAAACACCATATATTTT
TRBJ2-6 . few TRBV7-2 CASSLAGTGGANVLTF TGTGCCAGCAGCTTAGCGGGGACGGGGGGCGCCAACGTCCTGACTTTC
TRBJ2-5 TRBD2 . TRBV7-3 CASSLGLAGWETQYF TGTGCCAGCAGCCTCGGACTAGCGGGGTGGGAGACCCAGTACTTC
TRBJ1-1 TRBD1 once TRBV5-8 CASSLLSRGAEAFF TGTGCCAGCAGCTTGTTGTCCAGGGGGGCTGAAGCTTTCTTT
TRBJ2-2 . few TRBV2 CASSDGLAPDPPGELFF TGTGCCAGCAGTGATGGTCTAGCGCCCGACCCCCCCGGGGAGCTGTTTTTT
TRBJ1-4 . once TRBV19 CASTGGWTNEKLFF TGTGCCAGTACCGGGGGGTGGACTAATGAAAAACTGTTTTTT
TRBJ2-5 . . TRBV7-2 CASRRNGNMVGETQYF TGTGCCAGCAGGAGGAACGGGAACATGGTTGGGGAGACCCAGTACTTC
TRBJ2-3 . . TRBV5-1 CASSLDAPRVDTQYF TGCGCCAGCAGCTTGGACGCTCCGCGCGTAGATACGCAGTATTTT
TRBJ2-7 . few TRBV28 CASCFPQTAYEQYF TGTGCCAGCTGCTTCCCTCAGACAGCATACGAGCAGTACTTC
TRBJ2-5 TRBD2 . TRBV28 CASSFGLAGGRKGETQYF TGTGCCAGCAGTTTTGGACTAGCGGGGGGCCGAAAGGGAGAGACCCAGTACTTC
TRBJ2-2 TRBD2 . TRBV4-3 CASSPFLVAGGPGELFF TGCGCCAGCAGTCCCTTTCTAGTAGCGGGGGGTCCCGGGGAGCTGTTTTTT
TRBJ1-2 . . TRBV10-3 CAITRDSRSYGYTF TGTGCCATCACCAGAGACAGCCGCAGCTATGGCTACACCTTC
TRBJ2-3 . . TRBV2 CASSDPVETPDTQYF TGTGCCAGCAGTGACCCAGTAGAGACACCAGATACGCAGTATTTT
TRBJ1-5 TRBD1 . TRBV19 CASSPRQGMGQPQHF TGTGCCAGTAGTCCCCGACAGGGGATGGGCCAGCCCCAGCATTTT
TRBJ1-1 . few TRBV6-1 CASSATGVDTEAFF TGTGCCAGCAGTGCAACAGGTGTCGACACTGAAGCTTTCTTT
TRBJ2-1 . . TRBV27 CASSFLDPSNEQFF TGTGCCAGCAGTTTTCTAGACCCGTCCAATGAGCAGTTCTTC
TRBJ2-7 . . TRBV4-1 CASSQDPSVGSYEQYF TGCGCCAGCAGCCAAGATCCGAGCGTAGGCTCCTACGAGCAGTACTTC
TRBJ1-1 . . TRBV14 CASTNGVNTEAFF TGTGCCAGCACCAACGGAGTGAACACTGAAGCTTTCTTT